Each of the 8 T cell receptor beta chains below was sequenced from the same sample in a study of T cells after somatic rescue of genetic block. TCRdb's table, derived via immunoSEQ multiplex PCR, lists solely in-frame clones and lacks some. The table shows around 50,000 clones, with more than 90% occurring only once. The specimen sequenced was peripheral blood mononuclear cells (PBMCs). Receptors originate from a child younger than two.

V gene TRBV5-5 combines with J gene TRBJ1-4; maybe TRBD1 (5 bases). The CDR3 loop spans 16 amino acids. V was trimmed by 0 bases and J by 3 bases, leaving 12 bases between them. Per the germline V gene, CDR1 is SGHKS and CDR2 is YYEKEE (reference sequence). This CDR3 is CASSLGLGPPNEKLFF. CDR3 in DNA: TGTGCCAGCAGCTTGGGCCTGGGACCACCTAATGAAAAACTGTTTTTT.

V and J are TRBV30 and TRBJ2-5; unclear D gene. With 1 base removed from V and 6 bases from J, the gap between germline ends came to 9 bases. The CDR3 contains 12 residues. Germline V gives CDR1 GTSNPN, CDR2 SVGIG (reference sequence). CDR3 nucleotides: TGTGCCTGGAGTGAGGGTCGGCAGACCCAGTACTTC. It is translated as CAWSEGRQTQYF.

The genes are TRBV12-5 and TRBJ2-7, with TRBD1 as a possible D gene (8 bases). Germline-derived CDR1 and CDR2 are LGHNT and FRNRAP. V was pared by 0 bases and J by 0 bases, with 12 bases between. The CDR3 is 16 amino acids. The CDR3: CASGLVQGDYSYEQYF. The CDR3 DNA reads TGTGCTAGTGGTTTGGTACAGGGGGACTACTCCTACGAGCAGTACTTC.

The V call is TRBV5-1, the J call TRBJ2-7, with 7 bases lining up with TRBD1. The CDR3 contains 14 residues. With V trimmed by 0 bases and J by 4 bases, 4 bases remained unmatched. The germline V gene encodes CDR1 SGHRS and CDR2 YFSETQ. CDR3 nucleotides: TGCGCCAGCAGCTTGGGGGGACAGACTTACGAGCAGTACTTC. Amino acids: CASSLGGQTYEQYF.

V usage is TRBV5-5 and J usage is TRBJ1-1; the match to TRBD1 covers 9 bases. Germline values: CDR1 SGHKS, CDR2 YYEKEE (reference sequence). The CDR3 spans 13 residues. Unmatched junction bases numbered 1, after V lost 3 bases and J lost 4 bases. The CDR3: CASSSTGGTEAFF. DNA for the CDR3: TGTGCCAGCAGCTCGACAGGGGGCACTGAAGCTTTCTTT.

The chain recombines TRBV5-4 with TRBJ1-2; no clear D gene. The CDR3 extends over 15 amino acids. Trimming took 0 bases from V and 4 from J, leaving 13 bases between them. Germline lookup yields CDR1 SGHNT and CDR2 YYREEE (reference sequence). The CDR3 nucleotides read TGTGCCAGCAGCTTGGCCTTTATGGGAACCTATGGCTACACCTTC. Its protein is CASSLAFMGTYGYTF.

CDR3 nucleotides: TGTGCCAGCAGTTACTCGACGAACACTGAAGCTTTCTTT. Protein: CASSYSTNTEAFF. The genes are TRBV6-6 and TRBJ1-1; D is unclear. CDR1 and CDR2 from the germline V gene are MNHNY and SVGAGI (reference sequence). Deletions cut 0 bases from V and 1 base from J, with 3 bases between. The CDR3 has 13 residues.

V gene TRBV5-1 combines with J gene TRBJ2-7, with 8 bases fitting TRBD1. With V trimmed by 0 bases and J by 3 bases, 5 bases remained unmatched. In germline, CDR1 is SGHRS, CDR2 YFSETQ. The CDR3 spans 15 residues. The CDR3 loop reads CASSLGQGKVYEQYF. CDR3 DNA: TGCGCCAGCAGCTTGGGACAGGGGAAGGTCTACGAGCAGTACTTC.